This section outlines one T cell receptor (beta chain) sequence together with its context. Its target is unknown. V dropped 5 bases and J dropped 0; count of bases not matched to a gene: 5. The germline CDR1 and CDR2 sequences are LNHDA and SQIVND (reference sequence). CDR3 length: 16 residues. The data belong to a study of glioma-infiltrating T cells. Study background: Glioma patients had dexamethasone for six or fewer days before surgery. Study-wide points: Tissue-blood divergence was below expectation in non-neoplastic patients, above in gliomas. Signature shared blood CDR3 motifs were enriched in low-divergence and depleted in high-divergence patients.

Amplification of TCR alpha and beta CDR3 regions from RNA used iRepertoire nested multiplex PCR. In TCRdb, the multiplex PCR reads were re-called with MiXCR into one record per CDR3 protein. The sample has 300,000 to 450,000 distinct CDR3 sequences; roughly two fifths are singletons. Sequencing input: glioma tissue, nonneoplastic brain tissue, or PBMCs (not recorded which). The TCR originated in a human donor with low-grade glioma or glioblastoma, undergoing nonglioma brain surgery, or in good health (not recorded which). The J gene is TRBJ1-5, the V gene TRBV19; TRBD1 matches at 9 bases. This CDR3 is CASSPQGAISNQPQHF. In DNA form, the CDR3 reads TGTGCCAGTAGTCCACAGGGGGCAATTAGCAATCAGCCCCAGCATTTT.